This T cell receptor beta chain is drawn from a study of OX40 agonist ivuxolimab in advanced cancers. Details on this clone: What it recognizes is unknown.

The CDR3 consists of 15 residues. Trimming pared 0 bases from V and 2 bases from J, leaving 9 bases between. In germline, CDR1 is LNHDA, CDR2 SQIVND (reference sequence). Study-wide results and limits: Averaging showed that CD8+ T cells had more expanded clones than CD4+ did.

Assay: immunoSEQ multiplex PCR; the TCRdb copy retains only in-frame clones and omits some. The table records about 70,000 clones, about 92% of them present only once. The material was CD4+ or CD8+ T cells sorted from blood, obtained in a trial of the OX40 agonist ivuxolimab. The receptor was isolated from an adult with an advanced solid tumor such as melanoma, head and neck, liver or kidney cancer. The chain couples TRBV19 to TRBJ2-3; no reliable D call. CDR3 region: CASSIDPLTTDTQYF. CDR3 DNA: TGTGCCAGTAGTATAGATCCCCTAACCACAGATACGCAGTATTTT.